One TCR beta chain is described in this entry. Its binding antigen is unknown. No quality values exist for individual bases; no much larger clone is one base distant. Relative to germline, V is 3 bases shorter and J is 6 bases shorter, with 9 bases between their ends. The germline V gene gives CDR1 as LGHNA and CDR2 as YSLEER. The CDR3 goes from the cysteine to the phenylalanine over 13 residues. Here the CDR3 DNA is all that survives: 39 bases in frame from base 1. The data belong to a study of cytomegalovirus exposure and HLA in healthy donors (dated by TCRdb to about 2017). General notes on the study: In an earlier analysis of under 600 of the donors, about 270 Gb of sequence data and roughly 100 million unique TCR beta sequences from 150 million to 200 million T cells were reported. An early release that covered 500 to 800 HLA-typed donors contained about 300 gigabases of sequencing data and 85 million to 100 million unique TCR sequences. Of the roughly 420 genotyped donors, 65% to 90% were placed in the genetic ancestry cluster associated with self-reported Caucasian donors. The study aimed to test whether signatures of past pathogen exposure could be identified by cataloging public T cell receptors. The study profiled the T cell repertoires of 666 subjects by immunosequencing and related them to cytomegalovirus serostatus. Besides the first cohort of roughly 640 subjects, a separate validation cohort made up of 90 to 150 different subjects was used. The study combined high-throughput TCR immunosequencing, statistical association of individual TCRs with disease status, and machine learning to predict cytomegalovirus infection status. A later analysis re-examined previously published TCR beta repertoires from roughly 650 donors and added high-resolution HLA genotyping to investigate patterns of TCR occurrence. The later analysis used no new phenotypic data to find candidate immune exposures, relying instead on TCR beta sequences and their occurrence across donors. An earlier analysis of approximately 640 of the donors applied high-throughput TCR beta sequencing to assess whether each TCR beta V gene segment acted as functional or pseudogenic. Alongside the repertoire data, information on donor age, sex, ethnicity and CMV serostatus was compiled. A later genetic analysis took genome-wide SNP genotypes for about 55% of the 666 donors and used that subset as a discovery cohort. All discovery cohort repertoires had been generated on a single sequencing platform. Class I and class II HLA loci were covered by the typing at four-digit resolution. The number of donors typed differed by locus, with 629-630 for A, B, C, DRB1 and DQB1, around 500 for DQA1, 600 to 610 for DPA1, and some 440 for DPB1. Four or five DR-DQ haplotypes were handled as single units for association and clustering because linkage in the cohort was strong. Across 300 to 400 genotyped donors of the cohort, an average of roughly 230,000 unique TCR beta nucleotide sequences per donor were sequenced, and roughly 18% of those sequences were non-productive.

What the study reported, not specific to this receptor: Because HLA typing was missing for some donors at each locus, association tests included only the typed subset. Because counts were too low, under 20 rarely observed V segments, including chromosome 9 orphons, were left out of the earlier analysis of approximately 580 of the donors. The authors suggested that the approach could potentially be generalized to other disease states and immunological phenotypes. A later analysis associated 15,000 or so TCR beta sequences with specific HLA alleles at a false discovery rate of 0.05. A later analysis found that TCR association rates varied across HLA loci, with DRB1 alleles showing the most associated TCRs and HLA-C alleles the fewest. Compared with the 666-donor mean, donors in an Asian-associated ancestry cluster had fewer N-insertions in productive TCRs, according to a later genetic analysis. A few of the identified cytomegalovirus-associated TCR beta chains were confirmed in vitro to be specific for cytomegalovirus antigens. Compared with equally common non-associated chains, HLA-associated TCR beta chains in a later analysis were more clonally expanded and had lower generation probabilities. A further reported finding was that TCR beta sequences accurately predicted the HLA-A and HLA-B alleles for most subjects in the first cohort. Cytomegalovirus status was reported to be diagnosed by the classifier with high specificity and sensitivity in both the original and validation cohorts. While some public TCRs were present in many individuals, most TCR sequences turned up only very rarely across donors. The study listed approximately 150 TCR beta chains as associated with cytomegalovirus. Only TCR beta chains were sequenced in this cohort, and the absence of alpha or paired-chain data limited detectable features. Linkage disequilibrium might explain the correlated functional status among segregating V segments, but an unknown experimental factor could not be ruled out. A cluster of highly shared sequence variants was judged likely to represent a technical artifact of the sequencing pipeline. For the cohort, immune exposure information was limited to CMV serostatus. In an earlier analysis of 587 of the donors, most TCR beta V segments appeared in productive rearrangements about 90% or about 30% of the time, broadly matching IMGT annotations. In a later analysis, most CMV-associated TCR beta chains were found to appear HLA-restricted, with HLA associations seemingly driven largely by CMV exposure. Assigning TCR associations to individual alleles was difficult when HLA alleles, especially DR and DQ, strongly co-occurred. In a later analysis, several top co-occurrence clusters were reported to appear linked to parvovirus B19, influenza, CMV and Epstein-Barr virus. An association between a missense DCLRE1C variant and V-gene and J-gene trimming of TCR beta chains was found in a later genetic analysis and replicated in an independent cohort. The presence/absence analyses assumed that sequencing depth was roughly uniform across donors, and that assumption may not be true. Some IMGT-functional V segments, including TRBV6-2 and TRBV6-3, could not be told apart with the 87-base-pair reads, so those segments were excluded.

The cohort comprised around 690 healthy bone marrow donors. At the time of sampling, all cohort members were nominally healthy, though unrecorded immune exposures were likely present. The donor was CMV seropositive and belonged to the group of 250 to 350 seropositive cohort members. A peripheral blood sample was provided by each donor, and peripheral blood mononuclear cells were used for TCR beta sequencing. The Qiagen DNeasy Blood Extraction Kit was used to extract genomic DNA from the blood cell samples. Library method: the immunoSEQ multiplex PCR assay. For the multiplex PCR, a mixture combining 60 forward primers for TCR Vbeta segments and 13 reverse primers for TCR Jbeta segments was used. The CDR3 region of rearranged TCR beta genes was amplified from genomic DNA with a multiplex PCR assay. On the Illumina HiSeq System, the amplified TCR beta libraries were sequenced as 87-base-pair reads. In the paper's pipeline: A later analysis tallied tens of millions of unique TCR beta chains across the 666 repertoires, and approximately 11 million of those chains were shared by two or more donors. To remove PCR and sequencing errors, raw reads were error-corrected and collapsed into unique sequences using a nearest-neighbor algorithm that merged closely related sequences. To assign V, D and J gene segments, CDR3 sequences were aligned to IMGT reference sequences. For a sequence to be retained, at least a six-nucleotide match to both a V gene segment and a J gene segment was required. A rearrangement counted as productive if the CDR3 had no stop codons and remained in frame with V and J, and every other rearrangement counted as non-productive. CDR3 was defined according to IMGT convention as the region running from the second conserved V-encoded cysteine to the conserved J-encoded phenylalanine. The earlier analysis of some 550 of the donors excluded any sequence lacking an unambiguous match to a single V gene segment. In an earlier analysis of 587 of the donors, V segments were called functional above 56.7% productive rearrangements and were called segregating when the between-donor standard deviation exceeded 5%. A statistical classification framework was developed to diagnose cytomegalovirus status using the catalog of TCR beta chain sequences. V and J gene assignment, in a later analysis, came from comparing TCR nucleotide sequences with IMGT/GENE-DB human TR gene sequences. A later analysis assigned CDR3 sequences and most-parsimonious VDJ recombination scenarios with the TCRdist pipeline. In a later analysis, each TCR beta chain was defined by its CDR3 amino acid sequence together with its V-gene family, and reads without a unique V-gene family were excluded. To address suspected cross-contamination and a sequencing artifact, a later analysis removed 550 to 750 highly shared, low-generation-probability nucleotide sequences. In a later analysis, a clonal expansion index was calculated for each public chain from normalized within-repertoire ranks of inferred template counts. Generation probabilities in a later analysis came from a VDJ recombination model fitted to out-of-frame rearrangements, and those results were checked against IGoR. In a later analysis, hypergeometric tests were used to score TCR-TCR, TCR-HLA and TCR-CMV co-occurrence, with a repertoire-size bias correction applied to TCR pairs. False discovery rates were estimated in a later analysis by permuting HLA or CMV assignments 20 times. A later analysis grouped co-occurring TCRs with DBSCAN, adding TCRdist sequence similarity when clustering within HLA-allele-positive subsets. Repertoires with fewer than 30,000 or more than 120,000 public chains were left out of co-occurrence clustering, as were about 5 repertoires with anomalous nucleotide sharing. Drawn from immuneACCESS, this table holds only the in-frame rearrangements with V and J called that TCRdb kept. Clones are partly lost; checked studies trace under half to an unresolved V gene and leave the rest unexplained. V and J calls and clone size are as listed in that table; D and trimming were resolved from the DNA. This sample lists fewer than 200,000 clones; 81% were detected once. In total, the top ten clones hold roughly 3.1% of the sample.

This clonotype was sampled from a man aged 35-49 years in good health and CMV-seropositive. The sample was PBMCs. The sequence is built from TRBV4-3 and TRBJ2-4, and perhaps TRBD1 as D gene, on 6 matching bases. CDR3 region: CASSQEQGNIQYF. The bases read TGCGCCAGCAGCCAGGAACAGGGAAACATTCAGTACTTC.